This TCR beta chain was obtained from a study of cytomegalovirus exposure and HLA in healthy donors. Trimming left V 6 bases short and J 2 bases short, with 14 bases between. CDR1 and CDR2 (germline): SGHTA, FQGNSA. CDR3 length: 15 residues. PCR employed 60 Vbeta and 13 Jbeta primers. The assay was immunoSEQ multiplex PCR, and TCRdb's table has in-frame clones only and misses some. This sample has fewer than 250,000 clones, with about 75% found just once. The chain carries TRBV7-2 and TRBJ1-3; tentatively, D is TRBD1 (6 bases). Sequences were obtained from PBMCs. This TCR came from a male donor in good health and CMV-seronegative. The CDR3 coding sequence is TGTGCCAGCAGACCGAAGACAGGTACTGGAAACACCATATATTTT. Its protein is CASRPKTGTGNTIYF.